A selection of T cell receptor beta chains follows, all from one sample in a study of T cell repertoires in cytomegalovirus infection. TCRdb re-derived calls from the reads in MiXCR, one entry per CDR3 protein. The table records a few hundred thousand distinct CDR3 sequences, approximately 40% of them present only once. These receptors lack a known antigen. The material was cultured PBMCs, obtained from culture after CMV antigen stimulation. These receptors were obtained from a human donor in good health (CMV status not recorded). Some clones in this sample may be carry-over from other donors' samples. Both conserved end residues are part of each CDR3. The D gene is left open where the match is weak. Size values are once, few and many counts, or a class for expanded clones, and some rows have none.

j_call	d_call	clone_size	cdr3_length	v_call	cdr3_aa	cdr3_nt
TRBJ2-7	-	-	13	TRBV5-1	CASSARDSVGQYF	TGCGCCAGCAGCGCCCGGGACTCCGTCGGGCAGTACTTC
TRBJ2-7	-	once	14	TRBV7-6	CASSLDGGWYEQYF	TGTGCCAGCAGCTTAGATGGGGGGTGGTACGAGCAGTACTTC
TRBJ1-1	TRBD1	-	14	TRBV20-1	CSARPPGQGRGAFF	TGCAGTGCACGACCCCCCGGACAGGGGAGGGGGGCTTTCTTT
TRBJ2-3	-	-	14	TRBV19	CASSIRLATDTQYF	TGTGCCAGTAGTATAAGGCTAGCCACAGATACGCAGTATTTT
TRBJ1-1	-	few	16	TRBV6-2/TRBV6-3	CASSYTPGAPNTEAFF	TGTGCCAGCAGTTACACCCCCGGGGCGCCGAACACTGAAGCTTTCTTT
TRBJ2-7	-	-	14	TRBV6-8	CASSYFPGGYEQYF	TGTGCCAGCAGTTATTTTCCCGGGGGCTACGAGCAGTACTTC
TRBJ2-2	TRBD2	-	19	TRBV4-1	CASSPSGGGGHSVTGELFF	TGCGCCAGCAGCCCGAGTGGCGGCGGGGGGCATAGTGTCACCGGGGAGCTGTTTTTT
TRBJ2-5	-	-	11	TRBV7-9	CASERVETQYF	TGTGCCAGCGAGAGGGTAGAGACCCAGTACTTC
TRBJ1-2	TRBD1	-	13	TRBV6-5	CASRTTGKSGYTF	TGTGCCAGCAGAACGACAGGGAAGTCGGGCTACACCTTC
TRBJ2-3	TRBD2	few	21	TRBV2	CASRGQGPTSGGWSSTDTQYF	TGTGCCAGCAGGGGCCAGGGCCCTACTAGCGGGGGATGGTCTAGCACAGATACGCAGTATTTT
TRBJ1-1	-	-	12	TRBV4-1	CASSHEGLEAFF	TGTGCCAGCAGCCACGAAGGCCTTGAAGCTTTCTTT
TRBJ2-5	TRBD2	-	14	TRBV29-1	CSATRGGSKETQYF	TGCAGCGCTACCCGGGGGGGCAGTAAGGAGACCCAGTACTTC
TRBJ2-1	TRBD2	-	11	TRBV20-1	CSAGRAGEQFF	TGCAGTGCCGGGAGGGCTGGTGAGCAGTTCTTC
TRBJ2-3	TRBD1	-	15	TRBV7-8	CASSPRTGYTDTQYF	TGTGCCAGCAGCCCGAGGACAGGATACACAGATACGCAGTATTTT
TRBJ2-5	TRBD2	-	16	TRBV29-1	CSAARGVLAGQETQYF	TGCAGCGCCGCACGAGGAGTACTAGCGGGACAAGAGACCCAGTACTTC
TRBJ2-5	TRBD2	few	14	TRBV6-2/TRBV6-3	CASSGGGPAKTQYF	TGTGCCAGCAGTGGCGGGGGACCTGCGAAGACCCAGTACTTC
TRBJ2-2	-	-	13	TRBV28	CASTGMGTGELFF	TGTGCCAGCACGGGGATGGGTACCGGGGAGCTGTTTTTT
TRBJ2-1	-	-	16	TRBV7-2	CASSSYSTGPYNEQFF	TGTGCCAGCAGCTCCTACTCCACCGGACCCTACAATGAGCAGTTCTTC
TRBJ2-1	TRBD2	few	13	TRBV6-5	CASSRGLVLEQFF	TGTGCCAGCAGCCGGGGACTAGTTCTTGAGCAGTTCTTC
TRBJ2-3	-	-	13	TRBV19	CASSINAPDTQYF	TGTGCCAGTAGTATAAACGCCCCAGATACGCAGTATTTT
TRBJ2-3	TRBD1	-	17	TRBV12-3/TRBV12-4	CASSSQPGQGYVGTQYF	TGTGCCAGCAGTTCCCAACCGGGACAGGGATACGTGGGTACGCAGTATTTT
TRBJ2-2	-	-	11	TRBV7-1	CASSGYGELFF	TGTGCCAGTTCGGGGTACGGGGAGCTGTTTTTT
TRBJ2-1	-	-	15	TRBV7-2	CASSFRDPPGDEQFF	TGTGCCAGCAGCTTTAGGGACCCTCCCGGCGATGAGCAGTTCTTC
TRBJ2-3	-	few	15	TRBV28	CASSLRLRVTDTQYF	TGTGCCAGCAGTTTAAGGCTACGGGTAACAGATACGCAGTATTTT
TRBJ2-7	-	-	15	TRBV7-9	CASSLGGRQAYEQYF	TGTGCCAGCAGCTTAGGGGGACGGCAAGCCTACGAGCAGTACTTC
TRBJ1-6	-	few	19	TRBV7-9	CASSFPGYGGLKNNSPLHF	TGTGCCAGCAGCTTTCCTGGGTACGGGGGACTCAAGAATAATTCACCCCTCCACTTT
TRBJ2-1	TRBD2	few	15	TRBV6-5	CASSYLSSGRGEQFF	TGTGCCAGCAGTTACTTAAGTAGCGGGAGGGGTGAGCAGTTCTTC
TRBJ2-5	-	few	13	TRBV7-2	CASSLGTSSTQYF	TGTGCCAGCAGCTTAGGTACTAGTTCTACCCAGTACTTC
TRBJ2-2	-	few	13	TRBV6-1	CASSTLGTGELFF	TGTGCCAGCAGTACCCTCGGCACCGGGGAGCTGTTTTTT
TRBJ2-2	-	few	19	TRBV7-9	CASSLGRATHLENTGELFF	TGTGCCAGCAGCCTGGGGCGGGCCACCCACCTAGAGAACACCGGGGAGCTGTTTTTT
TRBJ1-1	-	-	15	TRBV4-3	CASSHTAGHYTEAFF	TGCGCCAGCAGCCATACAGCGGGGCACTATACTGAAGCTTTCTTT
TRBJ1-4	-	many	14	TRBV12-3/TRBV12-4	CASSHTGGREKLFF	TGTGCCAGCAGTCACACCGGGGGCCGAGAAAAACTGTTTTTT
TRBJ2-1	TRBD2	once	16	TRBV11-2	CASSSSGLAGVNEQFF	TGTGCCAGCAGCTCATCGGGACTAGCGGGAGTAAATGAGCAGTTCTTC
TRBJ2-6	-	-	14	TRBV10-2	CASSGIAGANVLTF	TGCGCCAGCAGTGGAATTGCTGGGGCCAACGTCCTGACTTTC
TRBJ2-3	TRBD2	-	15	TRBV7-2	CASSPRLALPDTQYF	TGTGCCAGCAGCCCGAGACTAGCCCTCCCAGATACGCAGTATTTT
TRBJ2-5	-	once	15	TRBV20-1	CSARDADEGRETQYF	TGCAGTGCTAGAGATGCGGACGAAGGTAGAGAGACCCAGTACTTC
TRBJ2-7	-	few	13	TRBV7-9	CASSSGQPYEQYF	TGTGCCAGCAGCTCGGGACAACCCTACGAGCAGTACTTC
TRBJ2-5	TRBD2	few	14	TRBV7-2	CASSFLTSGETQYF	TGTGCCAGCAGCTTTCTGACTAGCGGGGAGACCCAGTACTTC
TRBJ1-5	-	-	18	TRBV15	CATSTPRHRPTGNQPQHF	TGTGCCACCAGCACCCCCCGGCACCGCCCGACCGGTAATCAGCCCCAGCATTTT
TRBJ2-1	-	many	15	TRBV7-2	CASSQPGVAHNEQFF	TGTGCCAGCAGCCAGCCCGGAGTTGCCCACAATGAGCAGTTCTTC
TRBJ2-7	-	many	15	TRBV7-2	CASSLTLALSSVQYF	TGTGCCAGCAGCTTGACACTAGCCTTGAGTAGTGTGCAGTACTTC
TRBJ2-1	-	-	17	TRBV7-6	CASSLERGPGWDNEQFF	TGTGCCAGCAGCTTAGAACGGGGGCCCGGATGGGACAATGAGCAGTTCTTC
TRBJ1-6	-	-	14	TRBV4-1	CASSQGQATSPLHF	TGCGCCAGCAGCCAAGGCCAGGCGACTTCACCCCTCCACTTT
TRBJ1-6	-	few	13	TRBV7-6	CASAGGPGSPLHF	TGTGCCAGCGCGGGAGGGCCCGGCTCACCCCTCCACTTT
TRBJ1-5	-	-	14	TRBV2	CASSMETNNQPQHF	TGTGCCAGCAGTATGGAGACAAACAATCAGCCCCAGCATTTT
TRBJ1-6	-	-	15	TRBV13	CASSRGTDYNSPLHF	TGCGCCAGCAGCCGTGGGACGGACTATAATTCACCCCTCCACTTT
TRBJ1-3	-	-	14	TRBV6-2/TRBV6-3	CASSGMASGNTIYF	TGTGCCAGCAGCGGAATGGCCTCTGGAAACACCATATATTTT
TRBJ2-3	-	few	15	TRBV7-4	CASRRGQGAEDTQYF	TGTGCCAGCAGGCGCGGGCAGGGAGCCGAAGATACGCAGTATTTT
TRBJ2-1	TRBD2	-	15	TRBV19	CASSLLRGGLNEQFF	TGTGCCAGTAGTTTGCTCCGGGGGGGCCTTAATGAGCAGTTCTTC
TRBJ2-1	-	-	17	TRBV2	CASSELGIRSSYNEQFF	TGTGCCAGCAGTGAGCTCGGGATACGGAGCTCCTACAATGAGCAGTTCTTC
TRBJ2-7	-	-	12	TRBV20-1	CSAKTVSYEQYF	TGCAGTGCTAAGACAGTCTCCTACGAGCAGTACTTC
TRBJ1-2	-	few	15	TRBV7-9	CASSLGQNPNYGYTF	TGTGCCAGCAGCTTAGGTCAAAACCCTAACTATGGCTACACCTTC